This TCR beta chain was recorded in a study of technical replicates of blood from several donors. V shed 0 bases and J shed 0 bases, with 9 bases lying between them. This CDR3 region has 16 residues. Germline CDR1 and CDR2: PRHDT and FYEKMQ (reference sequence). Data came from immunoSEQ multiplex PCR; TCRdb stores just in-frame clones and leaves some out. The sample shows over 85,000 clones, 90% to 97% of them seen only once. This TCR came from a human donor in good health. This rearrangement joins TRBV13 to TRBJ1-3; D is uncertain. Sequenced material: T cells isolated from PBMCs. The CDR3 loop reads CASSLGPNSSGNTIYF. The DNA of the CDR3 is TGTGCCAGCAGCTTAGGCCCCAACAGCTCTGGAAACACCATATATTTT.